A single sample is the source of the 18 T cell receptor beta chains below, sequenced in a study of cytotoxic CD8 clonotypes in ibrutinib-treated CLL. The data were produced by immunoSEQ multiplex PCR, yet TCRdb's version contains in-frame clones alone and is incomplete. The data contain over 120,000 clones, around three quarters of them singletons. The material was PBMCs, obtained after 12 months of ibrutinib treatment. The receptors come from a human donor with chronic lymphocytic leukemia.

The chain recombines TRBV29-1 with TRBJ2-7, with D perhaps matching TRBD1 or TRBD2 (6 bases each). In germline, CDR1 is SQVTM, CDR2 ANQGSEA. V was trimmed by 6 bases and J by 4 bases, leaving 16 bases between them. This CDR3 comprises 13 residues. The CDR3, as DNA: TGCAGCGTCGGCGCGGGACAAGTATACGAGCAGTACTTC. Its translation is CSVGAGQVYEQYF.

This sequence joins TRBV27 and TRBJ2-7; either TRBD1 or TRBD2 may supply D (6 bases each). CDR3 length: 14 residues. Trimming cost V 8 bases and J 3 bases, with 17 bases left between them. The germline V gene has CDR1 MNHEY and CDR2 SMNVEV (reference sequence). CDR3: CASRRTTGFYEQYF. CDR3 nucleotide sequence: TGTGCCAGCCGACGGACTACAGGGTTCTACGAGCAGTACTTC.

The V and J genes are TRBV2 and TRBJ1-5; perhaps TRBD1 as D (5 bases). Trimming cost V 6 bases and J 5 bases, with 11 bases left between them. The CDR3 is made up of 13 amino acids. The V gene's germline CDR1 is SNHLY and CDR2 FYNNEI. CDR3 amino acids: CASRATGDQPQHF. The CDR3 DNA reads TGTGCCAGCAGAGCTACAGGTGATCAGCCCCAGCATTTT.

The CDR3 reads CASSQMGDMLDEQFF. The CDR3 DNA reads TGTGCCAGCAGCCAGATGGGGGACATGCTCGATGAGCAGTTCTTC. The chain couples TRBV9 to TRBJ2-1; possibly TRBD1 for D (6 bases). This CDR3 has 15 amino acids. Trimming cost V 4 bases and J 8 bases, with 19 bases left between them. Germline lookup yields CDR1 SGDLS and CDR2 YYNGEE.

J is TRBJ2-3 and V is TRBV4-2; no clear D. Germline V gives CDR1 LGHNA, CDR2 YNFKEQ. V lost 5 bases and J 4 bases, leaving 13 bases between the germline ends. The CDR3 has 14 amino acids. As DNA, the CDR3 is TGTGCCAGCAGCACCCAATCTGAGGCAGATACGCAGTATTTT. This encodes CASSTQSEADTQYF.

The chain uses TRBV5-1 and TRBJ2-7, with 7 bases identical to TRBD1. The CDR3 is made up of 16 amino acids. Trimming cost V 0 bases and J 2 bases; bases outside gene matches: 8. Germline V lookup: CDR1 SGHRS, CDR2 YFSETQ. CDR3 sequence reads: CASSLDADRETYEQYF. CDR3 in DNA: TGCGCCAGCAGCTTGGATGCTGACAGGGAAACCTACGAGCAGTACTTC.

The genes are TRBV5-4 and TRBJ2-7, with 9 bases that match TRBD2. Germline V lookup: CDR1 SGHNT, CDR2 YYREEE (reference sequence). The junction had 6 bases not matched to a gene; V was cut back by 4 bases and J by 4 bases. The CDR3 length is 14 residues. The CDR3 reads CASSISGSLYEQYF. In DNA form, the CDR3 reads TGTGCCAGCAGCATTAGCGGGAGTTTGTACGAGCAGTACTTC. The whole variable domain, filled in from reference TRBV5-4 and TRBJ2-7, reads ETGVTQSPTHLIKTRGQQVTLRCSSQSGHNTVSWYQQALGQGPQFIFQYYREEENGRGNFPPRFSGLQFPNYSSELNVNALELDDSALYLCASSISGSLYEQYFGPGTRLTVT.

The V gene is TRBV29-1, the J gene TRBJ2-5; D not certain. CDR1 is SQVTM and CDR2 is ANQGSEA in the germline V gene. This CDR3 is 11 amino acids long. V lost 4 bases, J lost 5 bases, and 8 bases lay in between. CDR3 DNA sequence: TGCAGCGTTGTCGTAGGCGAGACCCAGTACTTC. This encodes CSVVVGETQYF.

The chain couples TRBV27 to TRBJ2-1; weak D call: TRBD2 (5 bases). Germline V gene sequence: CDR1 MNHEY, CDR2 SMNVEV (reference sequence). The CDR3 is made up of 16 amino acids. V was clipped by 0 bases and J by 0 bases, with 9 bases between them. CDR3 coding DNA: TGTGCCAGCAGTTTATCTCTAGCACGCTCCTACAATGAGCAGTTCTTC. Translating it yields CASSLSLARSYNEQFF.

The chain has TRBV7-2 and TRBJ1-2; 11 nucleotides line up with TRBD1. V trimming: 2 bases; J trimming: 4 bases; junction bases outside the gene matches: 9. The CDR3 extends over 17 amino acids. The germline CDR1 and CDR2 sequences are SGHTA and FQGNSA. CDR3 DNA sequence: TGTGCCAGCAGCTTAACCGCGCGGACAGGGGGCATCTATGGCTACACCTTC. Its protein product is CASSLTARTGGIYGYTF.

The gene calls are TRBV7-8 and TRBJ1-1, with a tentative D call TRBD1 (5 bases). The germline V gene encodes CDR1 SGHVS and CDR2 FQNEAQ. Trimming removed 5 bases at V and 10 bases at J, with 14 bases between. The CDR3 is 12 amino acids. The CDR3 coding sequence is TGTGCCAGCAGCCCCTCGGGACCCGGAGCTTTCTTT. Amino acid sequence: CASSPSGPGAFF.

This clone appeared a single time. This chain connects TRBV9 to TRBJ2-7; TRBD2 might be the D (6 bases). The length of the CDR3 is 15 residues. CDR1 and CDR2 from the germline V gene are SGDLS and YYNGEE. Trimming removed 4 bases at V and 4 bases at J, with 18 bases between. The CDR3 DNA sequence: TGTGCCAGCAGCATCAAGGACTGGAGCGGGTACGAGCAGTACTTC. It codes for CASSIKDWSGYEQYF.

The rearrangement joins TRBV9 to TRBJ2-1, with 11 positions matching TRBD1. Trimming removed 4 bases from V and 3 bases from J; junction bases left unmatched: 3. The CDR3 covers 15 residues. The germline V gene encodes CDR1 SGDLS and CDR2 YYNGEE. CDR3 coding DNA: TGTGCCAGCAGCACGGACAGGGGGCTCTACAATGAGCAGTTCTTC. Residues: CASSTDRGLYNEQFF.

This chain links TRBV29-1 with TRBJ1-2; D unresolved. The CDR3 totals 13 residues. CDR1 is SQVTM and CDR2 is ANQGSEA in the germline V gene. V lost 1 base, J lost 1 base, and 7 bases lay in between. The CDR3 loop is CSVEGGVNYGYTF. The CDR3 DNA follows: TGCAGCGTTGAAGGAGGAGTTAACTATGGCTACACCTTC.

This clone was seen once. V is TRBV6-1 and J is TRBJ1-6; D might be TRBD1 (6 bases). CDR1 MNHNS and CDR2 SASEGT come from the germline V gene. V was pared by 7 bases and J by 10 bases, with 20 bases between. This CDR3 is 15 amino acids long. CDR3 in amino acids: CASISSTGVWSPLHF. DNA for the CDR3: TGTGCCAGCATCTCGTCGACAGGTGTATGGTCACCCCTCCACTTT.

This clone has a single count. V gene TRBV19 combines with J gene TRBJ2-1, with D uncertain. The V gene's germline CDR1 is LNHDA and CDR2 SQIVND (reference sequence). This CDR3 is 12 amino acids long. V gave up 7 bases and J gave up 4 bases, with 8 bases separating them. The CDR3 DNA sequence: TGTGCCAGTATGGACCCATACAATGAGCAGTTCTTC. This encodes CASMDPYNEQFF. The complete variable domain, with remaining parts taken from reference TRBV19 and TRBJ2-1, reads DGGITQSPKYLFRKEGQNVTLSCEQNLNHDAMYWYRQDPGQGLRLIYYSQIVNDFQKGDIAEGYSVSREKKESFPLTVTSAQKNPTAFYLCASMDPYNEQFFGPGTRLTVL.

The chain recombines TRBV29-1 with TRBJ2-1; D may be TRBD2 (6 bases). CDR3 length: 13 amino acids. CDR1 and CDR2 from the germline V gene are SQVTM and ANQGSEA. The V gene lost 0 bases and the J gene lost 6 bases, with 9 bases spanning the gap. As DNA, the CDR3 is TGCAGCGTTGAAGAGTACGGGGGCAATGAGCAGTTCTTC. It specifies CSVEEYGGNEQFF.

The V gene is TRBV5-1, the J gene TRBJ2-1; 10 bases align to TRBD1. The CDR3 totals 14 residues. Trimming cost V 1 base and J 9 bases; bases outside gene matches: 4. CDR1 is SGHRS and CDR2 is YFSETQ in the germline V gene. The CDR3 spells CASSLRQGAAEQFF. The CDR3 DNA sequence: TGCGCCAGCAGCTTGCGACAGGGGGCAGCTGAGCAGTTCTTC.